Each of the 9 T cell receptor beta chains below was sequenced from the same sample in a study of OX40 agonist ivuxolimab in advanced cancers. Method: immunoSEQ multiplex PCR; TCRdb's copy keeps in-frame clones and lacks some. Among some 80,000 clones listed, roughly 87% were seen once. This specimen was CD4+ or CD8+ T cells sorted from blood, taken in a trial of the OX40 agonist ivuxolimab. Receptor source: an adult with an advanced solid tumor such as melanoma, head and neck, liver or kidney cancer.

This clone was seen a handful of times. The J gene is TRBJ1-1, the V gene TRBV5-4; D ambiguous. Germline lookup yields CDR1 SGHNT and CDR2 YYREEE (reference sequence). This CDR3 region has 11 residues. V dropped 0 bases and J dropped 6 bases, with 3 bases sitting between them. The CDR3 sequence: CASSLGAEAFF. The CDR3 DNA reads as TGTGCCAGCAGCTTGGGGGCTGAAGCTTTCTTT. Full variable domain (remainder filled in from reference TRBV5-4 and TRBJ1-1): ETGVTQSPTHLIKTRGQQVTLRCSSQSGHNTVSWYQQALGQGPQFIFQYYREEENGRGNFPPRFSGLQFPNYSSELNVNALELDDSALYLCASSLGAEAFFGQGTRLTVV.

The rearrangement joins TRBV18 to TRBJ2-3, with D perhaps matching TRBD1 or TRBD2 (5 bases each). In germline, CDR1 is KGHSH, CDR2 LQKENI. V lost 2 bases and J 6 bases, leaving 18 bases between the germline ends. This CDR3 is 16 amino acids long. CDR3 protein: CASSPADLQGVDTQYF. The CDR3 DNA follows: TGTGCCAGCTCACCAGCGGACCTCCAGGGAGTGGATACGCAGTATTTT.

The chain links TRBV12-5 to TRBJ1-1; 7 bases align to TRBD1. Unmatched junction bases numbered 7, after V lost 5 bases and J lost 4 bases. The CDR3 runs 14 residues. CDR1 is LGHNT, CDR2 FRNRAP, per germline. The CDR3 DNA reads as TGTGCTAGTGGTGTAGGGGGCTCGGGCACTGAAGCTTTCTTT. Protein sequence: CASGVGGSGTEAFF.

The chain couples TRBV4-2 to TRBJ1-5; 8 bases agree with TRBD1. Germline V gene sequence: CDR1 LGHNA, CDR2 YNFKEQ. The length of the CDR3 is 17 residues. Unmatched junction bases numbered 10, after V lost 2 bases and J lost 4 bases. Written as DNA, the CDR3 is TGTGCCAGCAGCCAAATGGCCCTGGGACAGGAGAATCAGCCCCAGCATTTT. Translation gives CASSQMALGQENQPQHF.

J is TRBJ1-6 and V is TRBV6-4; 7 bases fit TRBD1. The germline V gene has CDR1 MRHNA and CDR2 SNTAGT. With V trimmed by 6 bases and J by 5 bases, 7 bases remained unmatched. The CDR3 covers 15 residues. The CDR3 loop reads CASSTGANHNSPLHF. As DNA, the CDR3 is TGTGCCAGCAGCACAGGGGCGAACCATAATTCACCCCTCCACTTT.

V usage is TRBV19 and J usage is TRBJ1-2; D unclear. This CDR3 is 14 amino acids long. The V gene lost 3 bases and the J gene lost 4 bases, with 12 bases spanning the gap. The germline gives CDR1 LNHDA, CDR2 SQIVND (reference sequence). CDR3 protein: CASSIADQGYGYTF. Here the CDR3 DNA reads TGTGCCAGTAGTATCGCCGACCAAGGCTATGGCTACACCTTC. The variable domain in full, with the rest retrieved from reference TRBV19 and TRBJ1-2, is DGGITQSPKYLFRKEGQNVTLSCEQNLNHDAMYWYRQDPGQGLRLIYYSQIVNDFQKGDIAEGYSVSREKKESFPLTVTSAQKNPTAFYLCASSIADQGYGYTFGSGTRLTVV.

The chain is built from TRBV30 and TRBJ1-1; D perhaps matches TRBD1 (6 bases). The V gene's germline CDR1 is GTSNPN and CDR2 SVGIG (reference sequence). This CDR3 region has 13 residues. V was pared by 8 bases and J by 0 bases, with 13 bases between. This chain's CDR3 is CAKRGTMNTEAFF. In DNA, the CDR3 is TGTGCCAAAAGGGGGACCATGAACACTGAAGCTTTCTTT.

This chain uses TRBV4-3 with TRBJ2-3; D is unresolved. This CDR3 region has 13 residues. The germline gives CDR1 LGHNA, CDR2 YSLEER. V was pared by 4 bases and J by 3 bases, with 8 bases between. The CDR3 loop reads CASSPRRTDTQYF. In DNA form, the CDR3 reads TGCGCCAGCAGCCCCCGGCGAACAGATACGCAGTATTTT.

This clone has only a few counts. The rearrangement links TRBV11-2 to TRBJ1-2; TRBD1 might be the D (5 bases). The CDR3 spans 14 residues. Trimming took 5 bases from V and 5 from J, leaving 15 bases between them. The germline gives CDR1 SGHAT, CDR2 FQNNGV. The CDR3 sequence is CASSPDSRPYGYTF. CDR3 nucleotides: TGTGCCAGCAGCCCTGACAGCCGGCCGTATGGCTACACCTTC.